The present T cell receptor beta chain was sequenced within a study of shared clonotypes between healthy human individuals. Whole-study findings and limits: Donors were few, which limited the genetic and exposure-history diversity represented. Specimens sampled were limited to blood, with tissue repertoires likely differing.

The CDR3 has 17 amino acids. Per the germline V gene, CDR1 is MNHEY and CDR2 is SMNVEV (reference sequence). V was shortened by 3 bases and J by 8 bases, with 25 bases between the two germline ends. Under the authors' procedure: Owing to the provision of junction-only sequences devoid of quality scores by immunoSEQ, filtering differed. Data came from immunoSEQ multiplex PCR; TCRdb stores just in-frame clones and leaves some out. The DNA gave D and trimming, while V, J and clone size come from that table. Among under 1 million clones listed, about 96% were seen once. CD45RO-negative cells were positively selected for CCR7, leaving out terminally differentiated effector memory CD45RA+ cells. A remark on this clone: Its antigen is currently unknown.

The chain combines TRBV27 with TRBJ1-2; a weak D match, TRBD1 (5 bases). The sample comprised naive CD8+ T cells sorted from blood. This clonotype originated in a man in his thirties or forties in good health. This CDR3 is CASSFSAQGYGAWGYTF. The CDR3 bases are TGTGCCAGCAGTTTCTCGGCCCAAGGATATGGGGCTTGGGGCTACACCTTC.